Below are 23 T cell receptor beta chains sequenced from a single sample in a study of blood T cell repertoires in COVID-19. TCRdb keeps only in-frame clones here, not all; method: immunoSEQ multiplex PCR. The sample contains around 320,000 clones, roughly 89% of which appear only once. Input material: PBMCs or T cells enriched from blood (not recorded which). The receptor set was obtained from a woman aged 18 to 35 with acute COVID-19.

This rearrangement joins TRBV29-1 to TRBJ2-3; D is perhaps TRBD2 (6 bases). Looked up from germline, CDR1 is SQVTM and CDR2 is ANQGSEA. Trimming took off 1 base at V and 5 bases at J, with 13 bases between the two ends. This CDR3 has 14 amino acids. This CDR3 reads CSVEAGTARDTQYF. As DNA, the CDR3 is TGCAGCGTTGAAGCCGGGACTGCCAGAGATACGCAGTATTTT.

About this clone: This same CDR3 is encoded by further DNA sequences in the sample. The gene calls are TRBV28 and TRBJ2-1, with 8 bases identical to TRBD1. The V gene end was trimmed by 4 bases and the J gene end by 4 bases; junction bases not matched to a gene: 6. The CDR3 loop spans 15 amino acids. Germline V gives CDR1 MDHEN, CDR2 SYDVKM. The CDR3 coding sequence is TGTGCCAGCAGTTCCGGGACAGGAGGTTACAATGAGCAGTTCTTC. Its protein product is CASSSGTGGYNEQFF. The full variable domain, with the rest looked up from reference TRBV28 and TRBJ2-1, is DVKVTQSSRYLVKRTGEKVFLECVQDMDHENMFWYRQDPGLGLRLIYFSYDVKMKEKGDIPEGYSVSREKKERFSLILESASTNQTSMYLCASSSGTGGYNEQFFGPGTRLTVL.

The genes are TRBV2 and TRBJ2-7; 7 nucleotides line up with TRBD2. The trim removed 6 bases at V and 4 bases at J, leaving 12 bases unmatched. Germline lookup yields CDR1 SNHLY and CDR2 FYNNEI. The CDR3 consists of 15 residues. The CDR3 DNA sequence: TGTGCCAGCAGGGGACCTCTGGCGGGAGCTTACGAGCAGTACTTC. This codes for CASRGPLAGAYEQYF.

The rearrangement uses TRBV5-1 and TRBJ1-2; the D gene is possibly TRBD1 (5 bases). The CDR3 is 13 residues long. Trimming took off 4 bases at V and 3 bases at J, with 10 bases between the two ends. From germline, CDR1 is SGHRS and CDR2 YFSETQ. As DNA, the CDR3 is TGCGCCAGCAGCCCCGGGGGTTACTATGGCTACACCTTC. Protein sequence: CASSPGGYYGYTF.

The rearrangement links TRBV2 to TRBJ1-5, with 10 bases matching TRBD1. Germline V CDR1 and CDR2: SNHLY, FYNNEI. The length of the CDR3 is 17 residues. V trimming: 0 bases; J trimming: 5 bases; junction bases outside the gene matches: 7. CDR3 nucleotides: TGTGCCAGCAGTGAAGCGAAGGGACAGGGGTATGATCAGCCCCAGCATTTT. It translates to CASSEAKGQGYDQPQHF.

The V call is TRBV28, the J call TRBJ1-2, with D maybe TRBD1 (6 bases). V gave up 8 bases and J gave up 6 bases, with 13 bases separating them. The CDR3 totals 12 residues. Germline-derived CDR1 and CDR2 are MDHEN and SYDVKM. The CDR3 sequence: CASSNRVDGYTF. For the CDR3, the DNA is TGTGCCAGCTCAAACAGGGTGGATGGCTACACCTTC.

The V and J genes are TRBV7-3 and TRBJ2-3, with TRBD2 matching 7 bases. The CDR3 is 17 amino acids. Germline trimming cut 2 bases from V and 6 bases from J; bases unmatched to any gene: 14. Germline CDR1 reads SGHTA; CDR2 reads FQGTGA. In nucleotides, the CDR3 is TGTGCCAGCAGCTTATACGGTACGGGCGGGAGAAGTGATACGCAGTATTTT. Encoded protein: CASSLYGTGGRSDTQYF.

This clone was seen just once. This sequence joins TRBV28 and TRBJ1-2; D unresolved. V lost 6 bases and J lost 0, with 14 bases in between. CDR3 length: 15 residues. Germline V gene data show CDR1 as MDHEN and CDR2 as SYDVKM. The CDR3 loop is CASSRPTRANYGYTF. CDR3 DNA: TGTGCCAGCAGCCGTCCGACTCGGGCTAACTATGGCTACACCTTC.

The genes are TRBV5-4 and TRBJ1-1; D is unresolved. The germline V gene encodes CDR1 SGHNT and CDR2 YYREEE (reference sequence). The length of the CDR3 is 11 residues. V gave up 2 bases and J gave up 8 bases, with 7 bases separating them. Written as DNA, the CDR3 is TGTGCCAGCAGCTTACGGTTAGAAGCTTTCTTT. Its translation is CASSLRLEAFF.

This sequence joins TRBV18 and TRBJ2-3; the D gene is possibly TRBD1 (5 bases). CDR1 and CDR2 (germline): KGHSH, LQKENI. Trimming took off 2 bases at V and 2 bases at J, with 17 bases between the two ends. The CDR3 runs 17 residues. CDR3 bases: TGTGCCAGCTCACCAAGTGTAGCAGGGTTAAACACAGATACGCAGTATTTT. Protein product: CASSPSVAGLNTDTQYF.

V gene TRBV9 combines with J gene TRBJ2-7; TRBD2 agrees at 11 bases. V was pared by 4 bases and J by 3 bases, with 3 bases of the junction left unmatched. The CDR3 runs to 14 residues. Germline V gene data show CDR1 as SGDLS and CDR2 as YYNGEE. CDR3 residues: CASSPGLAGYEQYF. In DNA, the CDR3 is TGTGCCAGCAGCCCAGGACTAGCGGGCTACGAGCAGTACTTC.

The rearrangement links TRBV19 to TRBJ1-2; 7 bases are a match to TRBD1. Germline assignment: CDR1 LNHDA and CDR2 SQIVND (reference sequence). Germline trimming cut 2 bases from V and 8 bases from J; bases unmatched to any gene: 11. The CDR3 totals 15 residues. The CDR3 loop reads CASSISRQGRGGYTF. The CDR3 coding sequence is TGTGCCAGTAGTATAAGTCGACAGGGTAGAGGGGGCTACACCTTC.

The genes are TRBV7-9 and TRBJ2-1; no reliable D call. Trimming removed 1 base from V and 4 bases from J, with 14 bases in between. The CDR3 is 16 amino acids. Germline V gene sequence: CDR1 SEHNR, CDR2 FQNEAQ (reference sequence). For the CDR3, the DNA is TGTGCCAGCAGCTTAGTACGAAACAGTCGATACAATGAGCAGTTCTTC. Translating it yields CASSLVRNSRYNEQFF.

The chain is built from TRBV7-9 and TRBJ2-7, with 12 nucleotides matching TRBD2. With 5 bases clipped from V and 6 bases from J, the junction kept 5 bases outside the gene matches. The CDR3 loop spans 14 amino acids. Looked up from germline, CDR1 is SEHNR and CDR2 is FQNEAQ (reference sequence). CDR3 nucleotides: TGTGCCAGCAGCCCCGGACTAGCGGGAAGCGAGCAGTACTTC. This translates into CASSPGLAGSEQYF.

This clone was counted a few times. V and J are TRBV28 and TRBJ2-1; possibly TRBD1 for D (5 bases). This CDR3 spans 14 amino acids. Germline V CDR1 and CDR2: MDHEN, SYDVKM. The V gene lost 1 base and the J gene lost 8 bases, with 12 bases spanning the gap. The CDR3 DNA is TGTGCCAGCAGTTTATTGCCAGGGTGGGATGAGCAGTTCTTC. Translating it yields CASSLLPGWDEQFF.

The V call is TRBV5-1, the J call TRBJ1-2; no clear D gene. Trimming cost V 4 bases and J 5 bases, with 15 bases left between them. Per germline, CDR1 SGHRS and CDR2 YFSETQ. The CDR3 is 14 amino acids. The CDR3, as DNA: TGCGCCAGCAGCAACCCGGACGGGAGTTATGGCTACACCTTC. The encoded protein is CASSNPDGSYGYTF.

V is TRBV7-9 and J is TRBJ1-2; the match to TRBD1 covers 7 bases. With 1 base clipped from V and 4 bases from J, the junction kept 6 bases outside the gene matches. Germline CDR1 SEHNR, CDR2 FQNEAQ (reference sequence). The CDR3 covers 15 residues. CDR3 DNA sequence: TGTGCCAGCAGCTTAGTAACAGGGGCGAGCTATGGCTACACCTTC. Its protein is CASSLVTGASYGYTF. Full variable domain (missing parts from reference TRBV7-9 and TRBJ1-2): DTGVSQNPRHKITKRGQNVTFRCDPISEHNRLYWYRQTLGQGPEFLTYFQNEAQLEKSRLLSDRFSAERPKGSFSTLEIQRTEQGDSAMYLCASSLVTGASYGYTFGSGTRLTVV.

This clone was detected only once. The J gene is TRBJ1-4, the V gene TRBV2; D gene unclear. Looked up from germline, CDR1 is SNHLY and CDR2 is FYNNEI. This CDR3 has 15 residues. Trimming removed 2 bases from V and 8 bases from J, with 15 bases in between. The CDR3 DNA follows: TGTGCCAGCAGTGAAATCCACAAACGTGAAGAAAAACTGTTTTTT. Residues: CASSEIHKREEKLFF. Together with reference TRBV2 and TRBJ1-4, the CDR3 gives the full variable domain: EPEVTQTPSHQVTQMGQEVILRCVPISNHLYFYWYRQILGQKVEFLVSFYNNEISEKSEIFDDQFSVERPDGSNFTLKIRSTKLEDSAMYFCASSEIHKREEKLFFGSGTQLSVL.

The chain carries TRBV11-3 and TRBJ2-5; D perhaps matches TRBD2 (5 bases). The CDR3 sequence is 15 residues long. V was trimmed by 0 bases and J by 2 bases, leaving 10 bases between them. The V gene's germline CDR1 is SGHNT and CDR2 YENEEA. CDR3 sequence reads: CASSLDESGQETQYF. CDR3 nucleotide sequence: TGTGCCAGCAGCTTAGATGAGAGCGGACAAGAGACCCAGTACTTC.

V and J are TRBV7-9 and TRBJ2-2, with 8 bases fitting TRBD1. V shed 2 bases and J 5 bases; nucleotides not matched to a gene: 4. Germline assignment: CDR1 SEHNR and CDR2 FQNEAQ (reference sequence). The CDR3 covers 15 residues. The CDR3 DNA is TGTGCCAGCAGCTTACGACAGGGGTGGACCGGGGAGCTGTTTTTT. Residues: CASSLRQGWTGELFF. Complete variable domain (other parts from reference TRBV7-9 and TRBJ2-2): DTGVSQNPRHKITKRGQNVTFRCDPISEHNRLYWYRQTLGQGPEFLTYFQNEAQLEKSRLLSDRFSAERPKGSFSTLEIQRTEQGDSAMYLCASSLRQGWTGELFFGEGSRLTVL.

This chain joins TRBV3-1 (or the pseudogene TRBV3-2) and TRBJ2-7; 7 nucleotides agree with TRBD2. Per the germline V gene, CDR1 is LGHDT and CDR2 is YNNKEL (reference sequence). The CDR3 spans 14 residues. Trimming cost V 0 bases and J 6 bases; bases outside gene matches: 5. The CDR3 protein is CASSQDRGEIEQYF. CDR3 sequence (DNA): TGTGCCAGCAGCCAAGATCGGGGGGAGATCGAGCAGTACTTC.

The chain is built from TRBV19 and TRBJ1-4; 7 bases match TRBD1. The CDR3 sequence is 14 residues long. Per germline, CDR1 LNHDA and CDR2 SQIVND (reference sequence). The junction had 9 bases not matched to a gene; V was cut back by 7 bases and J by 7 bases. CDR3 amino acids: CASTPGAGGEKLFF. CDR3 bases: TGTGCCAGTACCCCTGGGGCAGGGGGTGAAAAACTGTTTTTT.

V and J are TRBV2 and TRBJ1-5, with 9 nucleotides matching TRBD1. J gave up 7 bases and V 5 bases, and 6 bases lay outside the gene matches. Germline V CDR1 and CDR2: SNHLY, FYNNEI. The CDR3 is made up of 14 amino acids. The CDR3 DNA follows: TGTGCCAGCAGTCCGGGACAGGGAGGGCAGCCCCAGCATTTT. This codes for CASSPGQGGQPQHF.